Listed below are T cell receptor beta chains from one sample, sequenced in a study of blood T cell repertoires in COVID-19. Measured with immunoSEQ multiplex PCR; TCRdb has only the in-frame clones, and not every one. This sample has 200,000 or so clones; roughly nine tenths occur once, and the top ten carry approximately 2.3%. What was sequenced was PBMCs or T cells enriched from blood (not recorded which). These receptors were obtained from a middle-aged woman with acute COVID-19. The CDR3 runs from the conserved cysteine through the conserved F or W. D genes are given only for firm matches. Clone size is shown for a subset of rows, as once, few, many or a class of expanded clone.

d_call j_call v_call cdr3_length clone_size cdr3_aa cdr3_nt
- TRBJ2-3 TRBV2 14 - CASEGAGVTDTQYF TGTGCCAGCGAAGGCGCAGGGGTCACAGATACGCAGTATTTT
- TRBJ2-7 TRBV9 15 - CASSARTGSPYEQYF TGTGCCAGCAGCGCTCGTACAGGGTCACCCTACGAGCAGTACTTC
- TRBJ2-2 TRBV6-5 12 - CAGRGWTGELFF TGTGCCGGACGGGGGTGGACCGGGGAGCTGTTTTTT
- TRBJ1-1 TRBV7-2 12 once CASSRKGLGAFF TGTGCCAGCAGCCGCAAGGGGTTGGGAGCTTTCTTT
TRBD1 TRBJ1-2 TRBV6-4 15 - CASSAPGQEFYGYTF TGTGCCAGCAGCGCTCCTGGACAGGAATTCTATGGCTACACCTTC
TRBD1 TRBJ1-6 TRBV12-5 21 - CASGLDRTGGWYDSYNSPLHF TGTGCTAGTGGTTTGGACCGGACAGGGGGGTGGTATGACTCCTATAATTCACCCCTCCACTTT
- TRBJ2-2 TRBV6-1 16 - CASSDGPGMNTGELFF TGTGCCAGCAGTGATGGTCCAGGGATGAACACCGGGGAGCTGTTTTTT
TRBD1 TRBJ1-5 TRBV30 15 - CAWSVTGVSNQPQHF TGTGCCTGGAGTGTAACAGGGGTAAGCAATCAGCCCCAGCATTTT
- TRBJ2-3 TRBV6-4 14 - CASSDPRYTDTQYF TGTGCCAGCAGTGACCCCCGCTACACAGATACGCAGTATTTT
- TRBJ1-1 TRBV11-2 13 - CASSLGRGTEAFF TGTGCCAGCAGCTTGGGGAGAGGGACTGAAGCTTTCTTT
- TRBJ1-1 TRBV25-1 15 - CASSEDSSPNTEAFF TGTGCCAGCAGTGAGGACAGCTCACCGAACACTGAAGCTTTCTTT
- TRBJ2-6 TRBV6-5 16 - CASSYRRGSGANVLTF TGTGCCAGCAGTTACAGGAGAGGCTCTGGGGCCAACGTCCTGACTTTC
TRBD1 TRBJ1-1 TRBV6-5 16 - CASSYTSGGVNTEAFF TGTGCCAGCAGTTACACCTCAGGGGGCGTGAACACTGAAGCTTTCTTT
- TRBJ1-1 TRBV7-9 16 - CASSTRAQGSGTEAFF TGTGCCAGCAGCACCAGGGCTCAGGGTTCGGGCACTGAAGCTTTCTTT
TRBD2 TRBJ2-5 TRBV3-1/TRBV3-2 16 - CASSQVRGGAGETQYF TGTGCCAGCAGCCAAGTCCGCGGGGGGGCCGGTGAGACCCAGTACTTC
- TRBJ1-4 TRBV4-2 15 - CASSQERSTDEKLFF TGTGCCAGCAGCCAAGAGAGGTCGACTGATGAAAAACTGTTTTTT
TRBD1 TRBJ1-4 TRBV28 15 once CASNPTGTIREKLFF TGTGCCAGCAACCCGACAGGGACCATACGAGAAAAACTGTTTTTT
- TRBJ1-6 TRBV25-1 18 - CASSPNVGEGGLGSPLHF TGTGCCAGCAGTCCAAATGTGGGGGAAGGGGGTCTAGGTTCACCCCTCCACTTT
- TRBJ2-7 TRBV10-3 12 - CAISDTGSEQYF TGTGCCATCAGTGATACAGGGAGCGAGCAGTACTTC
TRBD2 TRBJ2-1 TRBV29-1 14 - CSAQAGGMKNEQFF TGCAGCGCCCAAGCGGGGGGGATGAAAAATGAGCAGTTCTTC
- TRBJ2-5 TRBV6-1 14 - CASSERGHGETQYF TGTGCCAGCAGTGAACGAGGCCATGGGGAGACCCAGTACTTC
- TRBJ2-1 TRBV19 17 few CASSIIVAASGYNEQFF TGTGCCAGTAGTATAATCGTCGCGGCCTCGGGCTACAATGAGCAGTTCTTC
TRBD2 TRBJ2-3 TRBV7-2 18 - CASSPGLAGVGFTDTQYF TGTGCCAGCAGCCCTGGACTAGCGGGGGTAGGATTCACAGATACGCAGTATTTT
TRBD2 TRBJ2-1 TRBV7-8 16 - CASSLDGGTAGNEQFF TGTGCCAGCAGCTTAGACGGGGGGACCGCTGGTAATGAGCAGTTCTTC
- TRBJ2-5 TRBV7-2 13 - CASSPWVTETQYF TGTGCCAGCAGCCCATGGGTGACTGAGACCCAGTACTTC
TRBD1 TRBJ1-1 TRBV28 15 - CASSSYGTGGLAAFF TGTGCCAGCAGTTCCTACGGGACAGGGGGATTGGCTGCTTTCTTT
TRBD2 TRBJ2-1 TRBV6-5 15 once CASNSGLAGRYEQFF TGTGCCAGTAACTCTGGACTAGCGGGACGCTATGAGCAGTTCTTC
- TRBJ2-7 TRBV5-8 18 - CASSYGHTNLGGMGEQYF TGTGCCAGCAGCTATGGACACACAAACCTGGGAGGAATGGGCGAGCAGTACTTC
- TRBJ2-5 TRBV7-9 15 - CASSQDLQYQETQYF TGTGCCAGCAGCCAGGACTTGCAGTACCAAGAGACCCAGTACTTC
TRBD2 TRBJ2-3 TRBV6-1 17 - CASSELLVSGGGSRQYF TGTGCCAGCAGTGAACTCCTGGTCAGCGGGGGAGGGTCGCGGCAGTATTTT
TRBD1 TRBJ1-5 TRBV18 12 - CASSQTGATQHF TGTGCCAGCTCCCAAACAGGGGCTACCCAGCATTTT
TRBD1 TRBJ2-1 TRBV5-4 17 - CASSPGQGIRAYNEQFF TGTGCCAGCAGTCCGGGACAGGGGATTAGGGCCTACAATGAGCAGTTCTTC
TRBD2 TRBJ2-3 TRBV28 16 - CASSPTSGGAPGTQYF TGTGCCAGCAGCCCGACTAGCGGGGGGGCCCCAGGGACGCAGTATTTT
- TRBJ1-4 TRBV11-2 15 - CASSLSLAREEKLFF TGTGCCAGCAGCTTATCGCTGGCCAGGGAAGAAAAACTGTTTTTT
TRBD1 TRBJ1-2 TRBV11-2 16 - CASSTRTGWANYGYTF TGTGCCAGCAGCACTCGGACAGGGTGGGCTAACTATGGCTACACCTTC
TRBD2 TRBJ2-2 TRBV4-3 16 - CASSQGLAGAVGELFF TGCGCCAGCAGCCAAGGACTAGCGGGAGCTGTCGGGGAGCTGTTTTTT
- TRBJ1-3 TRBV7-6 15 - CASSLGAEPGNTIYF TGTGCCAGCAGCTTAGGGGCAGAGCCTGGAAACACCATATATTTT
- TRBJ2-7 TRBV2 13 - CASSEAEGIEQYF TGTGCCAGCAGTGAAGCGGAGGGGATTGAGCAGTACTTC
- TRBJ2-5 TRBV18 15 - CASSPAGIMQETQYF TGTGCCAGCTCACCGGCAGGAATCATGCAAGAGACCCAGTACTTC
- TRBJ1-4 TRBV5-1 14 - CASGSGDTNEKLFF TGCGCCAGCGGATCGGGGGATACTAATGAAAAACTGTTTTTT
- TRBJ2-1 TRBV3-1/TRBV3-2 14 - CASSQDSGYNEQFF TGTGCCAGCAGCCAAGACTCGGGGTACAATGAGCAGTTCTTC
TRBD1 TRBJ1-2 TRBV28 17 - CASSLFGTGGPSYGYTF TGTGCCAGCAGTTTATTCGGGACAGGGGGCCCTAGCTATGGCTACACCTTC
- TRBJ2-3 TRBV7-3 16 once CASRPPVGTHTDTQYF TGTGCCAGCAGGCCTCCGGTTGGGACTCACACAGATACGCAGTATTTT
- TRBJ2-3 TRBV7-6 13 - CASSGRGGDTQYF TGTGCCAGCAGCGGTCGGGGAGGAGATACGCAGTATTTT
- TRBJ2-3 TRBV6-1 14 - CASSDSGPTDTQYF TGTGCCAGCAGTGACAGTGGCCCCACAGATACGCAGTATTTT
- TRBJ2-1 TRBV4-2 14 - CASSQDQSWASRFF TGTGCCAGCAGCCAAGACCAAAGCTGGGCTAGCCGGTTCTTC
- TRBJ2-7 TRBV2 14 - CASNKLRRGDEQYF TGTGCCAGCAATAAACTCCGGAGGGGAGACGAGCAGTACTTC
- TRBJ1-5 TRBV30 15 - CAWSPLVGVQQPQHF TGTGCCTGGAGTCCCCTGGTCGGGGTGCAACAGCCCCAGCATTTT
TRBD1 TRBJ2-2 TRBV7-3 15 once CASSPTGSNTGELFF TGTGCCAGCAGCCCGACAGGGTCGAACACCGGGGAGCTGTTTTTT
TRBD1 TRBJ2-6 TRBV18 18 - CASSPGQPSLAGANVLTF TGTGCCAGCTCACCGGGACAGCCGAGCCTCGCTGGGGCCAACGTCCTGACTTTC
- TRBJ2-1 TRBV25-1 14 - CASRDSGNYNEQFF TGTGCCAGCAGAGACTCCGGGAACTACAATGAGCAGTTCTTC
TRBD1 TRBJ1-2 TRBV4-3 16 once CASSQVIQGVGYGYTF TGCGCCAGCAGCCAAGTCATCCAGGGGGTAGGGTACGGCTACACCTTC
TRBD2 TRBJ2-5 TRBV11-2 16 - CASSSNLAGGQETQYF TGTGCCAGCAGCTCGAATCTAGCGGGGGGGCAAGAGACCCAGTACTTC
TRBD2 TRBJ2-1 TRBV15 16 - CATSSGSGSSYNEQFF TGTGCCACCAGCAGTGGTAGCGGGAGCTCCTACAATGAGCAGTTCTTC
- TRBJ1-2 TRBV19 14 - CASSMPRLIHGYTF TGTGCCAGTAGTATGCCCCGGTTAATACATGGCTACACCTTC